Below are 6 T cell receptor beta chains sequenced from a single sample in a study of blood T cell repertoires in COVID-19. Clones were read by immunoSEQ multiplex PCR, and TCRdb kept only the in-frame ones, dropping some. The table shows roughly 300,000 clones, with approximately 92% occurring only once. Sequenced input: PBMCs or T cells enriched from blood (not recorded which). The source is a woman aged 25 to 39 who had recovered from COVID-19.

This chain's CDR3 is CASSRQGARNYGYTF. In nucleotides, the CDR3 is TGTGCCAGCAGCCGACAGGGGGCGAGGAACTATGGCTACACCTTC. The chain recombines TRBV6-2 or TRBV6-3 with TRBJ1-2; 10 nucleotides align to TRBD1. V shed 6 bases, J shed 2 bases, and the junction held 6 bases outside the gene matches. The CDR3 covers 15 residues. Germline-derived CDR1 and CDR2 are MNHEY and SVGEGT.

The chain uses TRBV28 and TRBJ1-5, with D unclear. V lost 7 bases and J lost 0, with 4 bases in between. This CDR3 has 12 amino acids. Germline CDR1 reads MDHEN; CDR2 reads SYDVKM. CDR3 loop: CASTYSNQPQHF. The DNA for the CDR3 is TGTGCCAGCACCTATAGCAATCAGCCCCAGCATTTT.

CDR3 bases: TGTGCCAGCAGCCCCCTGCCAGGGCCGAACACTGAAGCTTTCTTT. Encoded protein: CASSPLPGPNTEAFF. This rearrangement joins TRBV5-6 to TRBJ1-1; possibly TRBD1 for D (5 bases). This CDR3 has 15 amino acids. In germline, CDR1 is SGHDT, CDR2 YYEEEE. V shed 4 bases and J shed 1 base, with 14 bases lying between them. Together with reference TRBV5-6 and TRBJ1-1, the CDR3 gives the full variable domain: DAGVTQSPTHLIKTRGQQVTLRCSPKSGHDTVSWYQQALGQGPQFIFQYYEEEERQRGNFPDRFSGHQFPNYSSELNVNALLLGDSALYLCASSPLPGPNTEAFFGQGTRLTVV.

The gene calls are TRBV5-1 and TRBJ2-7; TRBD2 agrees at 13 bases. Germline V lookup: CDR1 SGHRS, CDR2 YFSETQ. The CDR3 loop spans 16 amino acids. With V trimmed by 4 bases and J by 3 bases, 7 bases remained unmatched. The CDR3 spells CASSPLTSGRNYEQYF. The DNA of the CDR3 is TGCGCCAGCAGCCCCCTGACTAGCGGGAGGAACTACGAGCAGTACTTC.

The chain recombines TRBV7-3 with TRBJ2-5; 11 nucleotides match TRBD2. Germline V lookup: CDR1 SGHTA, CDR2 FQGTGA. The V segment lost 6 bases and the J segment 4 bases; nucleotides outside the gene matches: 10. There are 16 residues in the CDR3. The CDR3 here is CASRSSLAGVGETQYF. For the CDR3, the DNA is TGTGCCAGCAGATCCTCACTAGCGGGAGTTGGAGAGACCCAGTACTTC.

This chain uses TRBV27 with TRBJ2-2; 9 nucleotides align to TRBD1. V lost 5 bases to trimming and J lost 6 bases; unmatched junction nucleotides: 10. CDR3 length: 16 residues. The germline gives CDR1 MNHEY, CDR2 SMNVEV (reference sequence). The CDR3 nucleotides are TGTGCCAGCAGTATCGGGACAGGGACGGGAGCCGGGGAGCTGTTTTTT. This encodes CASSIGTGTGAGELFF.